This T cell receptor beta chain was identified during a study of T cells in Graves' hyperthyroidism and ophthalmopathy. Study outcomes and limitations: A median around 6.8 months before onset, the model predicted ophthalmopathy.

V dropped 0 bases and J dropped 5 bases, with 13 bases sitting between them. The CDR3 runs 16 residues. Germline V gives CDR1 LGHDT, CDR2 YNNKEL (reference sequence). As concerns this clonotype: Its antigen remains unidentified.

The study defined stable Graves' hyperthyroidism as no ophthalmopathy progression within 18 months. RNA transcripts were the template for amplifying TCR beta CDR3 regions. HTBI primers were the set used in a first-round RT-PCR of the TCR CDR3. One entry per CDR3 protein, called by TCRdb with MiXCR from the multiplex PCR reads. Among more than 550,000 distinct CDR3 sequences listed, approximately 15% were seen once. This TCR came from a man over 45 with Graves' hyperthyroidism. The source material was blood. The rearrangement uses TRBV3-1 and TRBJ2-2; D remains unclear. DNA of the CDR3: TGTGCCAGCAGCCAAGATCGGGCCCAGCGAACCGGGGAGCTGTTTTTT. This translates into CASSQDRAQRTGELFF.